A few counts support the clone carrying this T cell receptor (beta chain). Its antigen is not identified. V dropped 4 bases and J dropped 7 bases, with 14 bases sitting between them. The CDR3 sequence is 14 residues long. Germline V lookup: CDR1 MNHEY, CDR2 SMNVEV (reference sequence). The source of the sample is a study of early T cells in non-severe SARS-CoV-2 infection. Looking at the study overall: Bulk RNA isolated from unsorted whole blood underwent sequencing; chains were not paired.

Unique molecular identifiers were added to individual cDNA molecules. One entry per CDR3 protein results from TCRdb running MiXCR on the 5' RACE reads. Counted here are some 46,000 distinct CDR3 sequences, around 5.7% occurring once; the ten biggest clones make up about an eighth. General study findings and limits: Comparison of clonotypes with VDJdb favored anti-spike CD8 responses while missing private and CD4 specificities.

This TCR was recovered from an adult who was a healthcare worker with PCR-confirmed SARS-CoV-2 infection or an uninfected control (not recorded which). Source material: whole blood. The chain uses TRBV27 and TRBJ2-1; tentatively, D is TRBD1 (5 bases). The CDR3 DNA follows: TGTGCCAGCAGTTGGACAACCCAGGGAAATGAGCAGTTCTTC. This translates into CASSWTTQGNEQFF.